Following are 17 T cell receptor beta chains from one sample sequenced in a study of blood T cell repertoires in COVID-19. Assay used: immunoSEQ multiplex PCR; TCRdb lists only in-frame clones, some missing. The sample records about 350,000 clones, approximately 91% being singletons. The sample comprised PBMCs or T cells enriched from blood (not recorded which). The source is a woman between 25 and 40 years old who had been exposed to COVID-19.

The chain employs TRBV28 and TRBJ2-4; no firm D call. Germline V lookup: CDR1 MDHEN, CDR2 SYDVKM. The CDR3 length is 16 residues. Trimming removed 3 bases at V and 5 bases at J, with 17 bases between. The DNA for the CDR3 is TGTGCCAGCAGTTTCATGGGCTCAACCAACCAAAACATTCAGTACTTC. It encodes CASSFMGSTNQNIQYF.

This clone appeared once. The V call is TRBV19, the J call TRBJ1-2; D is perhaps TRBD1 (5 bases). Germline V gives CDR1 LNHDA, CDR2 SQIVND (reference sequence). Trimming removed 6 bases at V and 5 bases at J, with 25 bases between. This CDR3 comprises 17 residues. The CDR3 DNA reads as TGTGCCAGTAGCAGACCGGGGCAGGCCTCAGGAGGGTATGGCTACACCTTC. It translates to CASSRPGQASGGYGYTF.

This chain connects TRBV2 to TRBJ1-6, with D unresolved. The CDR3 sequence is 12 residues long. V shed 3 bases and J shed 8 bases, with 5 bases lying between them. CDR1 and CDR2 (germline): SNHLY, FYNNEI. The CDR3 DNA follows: TGTGCCAGCAGTGATCAGGATTCACCCCTCCACTTT. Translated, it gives CASSDQDSPLHF.

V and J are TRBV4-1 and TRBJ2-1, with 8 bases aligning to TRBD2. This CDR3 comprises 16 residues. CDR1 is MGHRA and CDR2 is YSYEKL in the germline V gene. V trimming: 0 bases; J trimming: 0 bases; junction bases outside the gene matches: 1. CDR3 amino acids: CASSQERGASYNEQFF. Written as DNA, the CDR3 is TGCGCCAGCAGCCAAGAGCGGGGGGCCTCCTACAATGAGCAGTTCTTC.

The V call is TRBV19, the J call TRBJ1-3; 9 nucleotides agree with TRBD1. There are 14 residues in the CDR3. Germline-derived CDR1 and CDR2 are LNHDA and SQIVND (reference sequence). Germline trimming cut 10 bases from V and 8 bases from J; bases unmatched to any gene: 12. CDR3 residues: CATQTGGIEDTIYF. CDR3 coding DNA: TGTGCCACGCAAACAGGGGGCATAGAAGACACCATATATTTT.

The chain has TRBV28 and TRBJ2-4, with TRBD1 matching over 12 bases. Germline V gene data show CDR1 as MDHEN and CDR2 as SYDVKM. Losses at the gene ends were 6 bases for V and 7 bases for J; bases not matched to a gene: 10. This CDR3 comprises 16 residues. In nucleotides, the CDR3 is TGTGCCAGCAGCCTATCCGGGACAGGGGGCTTGAACATTCAGTACTTC. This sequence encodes CASSLSGTGGLNIQYF.

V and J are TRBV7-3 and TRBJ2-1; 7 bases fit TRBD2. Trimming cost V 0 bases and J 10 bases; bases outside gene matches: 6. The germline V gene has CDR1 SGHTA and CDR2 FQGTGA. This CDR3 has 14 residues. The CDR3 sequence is CASSLTVSSGEQFF. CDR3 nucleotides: TGTGCCAGCAGCTTAACGGTCTCTAGCGGAGAGCAGTTCTTC.

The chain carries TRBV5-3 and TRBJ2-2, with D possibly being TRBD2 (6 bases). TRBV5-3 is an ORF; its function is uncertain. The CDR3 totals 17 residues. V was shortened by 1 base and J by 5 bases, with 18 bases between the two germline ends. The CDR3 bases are TGTGCCAGAAGCTTGATGTTCCCTCCTAGCGCGACCGGGGAGCTGTTTTTT. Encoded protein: CARSLMFPPSATGELFF.

CDR3 bases: TGTGCCAGCAGCGTAGTAAGGGACACCGCGGACACCGGGGAGCTGTTTTTT. Its protein product is CASSVVRDTADTGELFF. This chain links TRBV9 with TRBJ2-2; D is perhaps TRBD1 (6 bases). CDR1 and CDR2 from the germline V gene are SGDLS and YYNGEE. The CDR3 totals 17 residues. V lost 0 bases and J lost 3, with 15 bases in between.

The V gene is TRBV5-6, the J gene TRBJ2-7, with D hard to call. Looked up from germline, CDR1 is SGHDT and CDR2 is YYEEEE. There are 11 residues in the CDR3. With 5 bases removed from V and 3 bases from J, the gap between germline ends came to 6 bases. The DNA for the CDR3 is TGTGCCAGCAGTCTCCGCTACGAGCAGTACTTC. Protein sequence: CASSLRYEQYF.

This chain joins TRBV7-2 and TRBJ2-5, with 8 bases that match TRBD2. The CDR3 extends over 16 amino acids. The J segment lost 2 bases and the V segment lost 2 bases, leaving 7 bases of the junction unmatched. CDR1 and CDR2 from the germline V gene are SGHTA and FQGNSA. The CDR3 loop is CASSLQSGSLQETQYF. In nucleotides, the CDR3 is TGTGCCAGCAGCTTACAGAGCGGGAGCCTTCAAGAGACCCAGTACTTC.

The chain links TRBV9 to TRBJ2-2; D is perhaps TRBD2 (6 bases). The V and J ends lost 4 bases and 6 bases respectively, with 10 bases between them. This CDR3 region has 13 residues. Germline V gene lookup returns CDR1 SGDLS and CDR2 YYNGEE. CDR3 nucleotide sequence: TGTGCCAGCAGCATCAGCGGGTCCGGGGAGCTGTTTTTT. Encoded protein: CASSISGSGELFF.

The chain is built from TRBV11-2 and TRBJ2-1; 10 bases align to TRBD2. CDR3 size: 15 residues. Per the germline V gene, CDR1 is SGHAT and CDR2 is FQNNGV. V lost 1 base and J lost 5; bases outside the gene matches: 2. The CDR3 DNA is TGTGCCAGCAGCTTAGTGCTAGCGGGAGACAATGAGCAGTTCTTC. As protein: CASSLVLAGDNEQFF.

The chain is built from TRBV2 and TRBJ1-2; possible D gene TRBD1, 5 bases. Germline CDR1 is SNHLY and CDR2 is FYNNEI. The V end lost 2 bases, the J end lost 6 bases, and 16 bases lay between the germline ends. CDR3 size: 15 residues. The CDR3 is CASSEIRAQGDGYTF. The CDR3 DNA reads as TGTGCCAGCAGTGAAATAAGGGCCCAAGGGGATGGCTACACCTTC.

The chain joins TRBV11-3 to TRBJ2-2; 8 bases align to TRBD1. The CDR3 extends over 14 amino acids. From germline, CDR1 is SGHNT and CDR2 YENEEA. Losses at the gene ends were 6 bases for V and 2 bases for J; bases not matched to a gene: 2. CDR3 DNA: TGTGCCAGCAGGTCAGGGGGCAACACCGGGGAGCTGTTTTTT. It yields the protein CASRSGGNTGELFF.

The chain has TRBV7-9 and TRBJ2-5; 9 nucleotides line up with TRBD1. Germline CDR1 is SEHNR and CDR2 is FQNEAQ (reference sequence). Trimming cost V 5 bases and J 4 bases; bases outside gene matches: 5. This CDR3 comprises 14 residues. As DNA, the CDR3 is TGTGCCAGCAGCCCGCCGGGACAGGGAGAGACCCAGTACTTC. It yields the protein CASSPPGQGETQYF.

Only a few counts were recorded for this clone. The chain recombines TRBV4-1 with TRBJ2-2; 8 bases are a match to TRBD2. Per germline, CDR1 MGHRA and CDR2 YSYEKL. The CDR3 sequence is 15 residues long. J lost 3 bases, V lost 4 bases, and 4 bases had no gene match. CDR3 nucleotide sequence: TGCGCCAGCAGCCGGGGACTAGAGCACACCGGGGAGCTGTTTTTT. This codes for CASSRGLEHTGELFF.